A selection of T cell receptor beta chains follows, all from one sample in a study of blood T cell repertoires in COVID-19. Method: immunoSEQ multiplex PCR; TCRdb's copy keeps in-frame clones and lacks some. The table includes about 150,000 clones, approximately 86% detected once. Sequencing was carried out using peripheral blood. The origin of the receptors is a woman older than 75 with COVID-19, enrolled during active disease. Both conserved end residues are part of each CDR3. Each record gives: D gene, clone size, J gene, V gene, CDR3 protein, CDR3 DNA. D genes are given only for firm matches. A clone size is listed for some rows: how often the clone was seen (once, few, many), or a class if it is expanded.

d_call: TRBD2; clone_size: .; j_call: TRBJ2-1; v_call: TRBV2; cdr3_aa: CASSERTSGHNEQFF; cdr3_nt: TGTGCCAGCAGTGAACGGACTAGCGGGCACAATGAGCAGTTCTTC
d_call: TRBD1; clone_size: .; j_call: TRBJ1-1; v_call: TRBV7-3; cdr3_aa: CASSSRTGMNTEAFF; cdr3_nt: TGTGCCAGCAGCTCCCGGACAGGTATGAACACTGAAGCTTTCTTT
d_call: .; clone_size: .; j_call: TRBJ1-2; v_call: TRBV12-3/TRBV12-4; cdr3_aa: CASSLRRASGYTF; cdr3_nt: TGTGCCAGCAGTTTGCGGAGGGCAAGCGGCTACACCTTC
d_call: .; clone_size: .; j_call: TRBJ2-4; v_call: TRBV9; cdr3_aa: CASSQGAKNIQYF; cdr3_nt: TGTGCCAGCAGCCAGGGGGCCAAAAACATTCAGTACTTC
d_call: TRBD1; clone_size: .; j_call: TRBJ2-2; v_call: TRBV5-6; cdr3_aa: CASSLRQGPGELFF; cdr3_nt: TGTGCCAGCAGCTTGCGACAGGGTCCCGGGGAGCTGTTTTTT
d_call: TRBD1; clone_size: .; j_call: TRBJ1-2; v_call: TRBV4-3; cdr3_aa: CASSQDQGANYGYTF; cdr3_nt: TGCGCCAGCAGCCAAGATCAGGGGGCTAACTATGGCTACACCTTC
d_call: TRBD1; clone_size: .; j_call: TRBJ1-3; v_call: TRBV12-3/TRBV12-4; cdr3_aa: CVSRRTGGNTIYF; cdr3_nt: TGTGTCTCACGCCGGACAGGCGGAAACACCATATATTTT
d_call: .; clone_size: once; j_call: TRBJ1-2; v_call: TRBV6-1; cdr3_aa: CASSEVRRGSTGYTF; cdr3_nt: TGTGCCAGCAGTGAAGTTCGGAGGGGTTCTACTGGCTACACCTTC
d_call: .; clone_size: few; j_call: TRBJ1-2; v_call: TRBV2; cdr3_aa: CASSQTGSYGYTF; cdr3_nt: TGTGCCAGCAGTCAGACAGGATCGTATGGCTACACCTTC
d_call: .; clone_size: .; j_call: TRBJ2-7; v_call: TRBV28; cdr3_aa: CASSLLREQYF; cdr3_nt: TGTGCCAGCAGTTTATTACGGGAGCAGTACTTC
d_call: .; clone_size: .; j_call: TRBJ2-7; v_call: TRBV28; cdr3_aa: CASSLERSEQYF; cdr3_nt: TGTGCCAGCAGTTTAGAGCGGTCGGAGCAGTACTTC
d_call: TRBD1; clone_size: .; j_call: TRBJ2-1; v_call: TRBV2; cdr3_aa: CASSDGTVYNEQFF; cdr3_nt: TGTGCCAGCAGTGACGGGACAGTGTACAATGAGCAGTTCTTC
d_call: .; clone_size: .; j_call: TRBJ2-2; v_call: TRBV7-2; cdr3_aa: CASSWSGSGELFF; cdr3_nt: TGTGCCAGCAGCTGGTCCGGGTCCGGGGAGCTGTTTTTT
d_call: TRBD1; clone_size: once; j_call: TRBJ2-5; v_call: TRBV14; cdr3_aa: CASSKNRGQFQETQYF; cdr3_nt: TGTGCCAGCAGTAAGAATAGGGGACAGTTCCAAGAGACCCAGTACTTC
d_call: .; clone_size: .; j_call: TRBJ2-7; v_call: TRBV24-1; cdr3_aa: CATSDPQGSDEQYF; cdr3_nt: TGTGCCACCAGTGATCCACAGGGTTCTGACGAGCAGTACTTC
d_call: .; clone_size: .; j_call: TRBJ2-4; v_call: TRBV11-2; cdr3_aa: CASSADRLGNIQYF; cdr3_nt: TGTGCCAGCAGTGCCGACAGGTTGGGCAACATTCAGTACTTC
d_call: .; clone_size: once; j_call: TRBJ2-7; v_call: TRBV7-2; cdr3_aa: CASSLGPSAVFEQYF; cdr3_nt: TGTGCCAGCAGCTTGGGTCCTTCGGCGGTGTTCGAGCAGTACTTC
d_call: .; clone_size: .; j_call: TRBJ2-1; v_call: TRBV6-5; cdr3_aa: CASRLATLGNEQFF; cdr3_nt: TGTGCCAGCAGGCTAGCGACGTTAGGGAATGAGCAGTTCTTC
d_call: TRBD2; clone_size: .; j_call: TRBJ2-2; v_call: TRBV9; cdr3_aa: CASSLESSGSSTGELFF; cdr3_nt: TGTGCCAGCAGCCTAGAATCTAGCGGGAGTAGCACCGGGGAGCTGTTTTTT
d_call: .; clone_size: .; j_call: TRBJ1-5; v_call: TRBV2; cdr3_aa: CASTKAGGGNQPQHF; cdr3_nt: TGTGCCAGCACGAAGGCTGGGGGGGGCAATCAGCCCCAGCATTTT
d_call: TRBD1; clone_size: .; j_call: TRBJ1-6; v_call: TRBV7-8; cdr3_aa: CASRRQGNSPLHF; cdr3_nt: TGTGCCAGTAGAAGACAGGGGAATTCACCCCTCCACTTT
d_call: .; clone_size: .; j_call: TRBJ1-5; v_call: TRBV19; cdr3_aa: CASLQGTTISNQPQHF; cdr3_nt: TGTGCCAGTCTACAAGGGACAACTATTAGCAATCAGCCCCAGCATTTT
d_call: TRBD2; clone_size: .; j_call: TRBJ2-3; v_call: TRBV11-2; cdr3_aa: CASSAVAGADTQYF; cdr3_nt: TGTGCCAGCAGCGCAGTAGCGGGAGCAGATACGCAGTATTTT
d_call: TRBD1; clone_size: .; j_call: TRBJ1-4; v_call: TRBV5-1; cdr3_aa: CASSPRGNEKLFF; cdr3_nt: TGCGCCAGCAGCCCCAGGGGGAATGAAAAACTGTTTTTT
d_call: TRBD2; clone_size: once; j_call: TRBJ2-1; v_call: TRBV7-2; cdr3_aa: CASSREPGLASNEQFF; cdr3_nt: TGTGCCAGCAGTCGAGAACCGGGACTAGCTTCAAATGAGCAGTTCTTC
d_call: TRBD1; clone_size: .; j_call: TRBJ1-5; v_call: TRBV19; cdr3_aa: CASSIGMTGRRGNQPQHF; cdr3_nt: TGTGCCAGTAGTATAGGTATGACAGGGAGAAGGGGCAATCAGCCCCAGCATTTT
d_call: TRBD2; clone_size: once; j_call: TRBJ2-3; v_call: TRBV5-4; cdr3_aa: CASSGMGLDHSVDTQYF; cdr3_nt: TGTGCCAGCAGCGGTATGGGACTAGATCATTCAGTAGATACGCAGTATTTT
d_call: TRBD2; clone_size: .; j_call: TRBJ2-1; v_call: TRBV10-3; cdr3_aa: CAISAPGLADSSYNEQFF; cdr3_nt: TGTGCCATCAGTGCACCGGGACTAGCGGACAGCTCCTACAATGAGCAGTTCTTC
d_call: TRBD1; clone_size: .; j_call: TRBJ2-1; v_call: TRBV5-4; cdr3_aa: CASSLGQGAWNEQFF; cdr3_nt: TGTGCCAGCAGTTTGGGACAGGGGGCATGGAATGAGCAGTTCTTC
d_call: TRBD2; clone_size: .; j_call: TRBJ2-1; v_call: TRBV5-1; cdr3_aa: CASTPLAHYNEQFF; cdr3_nt: TGCGCCAGCACTCCACTAGCGCATTACAATGAGCAGTTCTTC
d_call: TRBD1; clone_size: .; j_call: TRBJ1-5; v_call: TRBV6-6; cdr3_aa: CASSRLGQGAGQPQHF; cdr3_nt: TGTGCCAGCAGTCGCCTGGGACAGGGGGCAGGGCAGCCCCAGCATTTT
d_call: .; clone_size: .; j_call: TRBJ2-2; v_call: TRBV7-3; cdr3_aa: CASSPPTGGTGELFF; cdr3_nt: TGTGCCAGCAGCCCCCCGACAGGAGGCACCGGGGAGCTGTTTTTT
d_call: .; clone_size: .; j_call: TRBJ2-5; v_call: TRBV7-8; cdr3_aa: CASSLTPQRVETQYF; cdr3_nt: TGTGCCAGCAGCTTAACCCCCCAGCGGGTGGAGACCCAGTACTTC
d_call: TRBD2; clone_size: few; j_call: TRBJ2-2; v_call: TRBV7-2; cdr3_aa: CASSFQAGVSTGELFF; cdr3_nt: TGTGCCAGCAGCTTTCAAGCGGGAGTGAGCACCGGGGAGCTGTTTTTT
d_call: TRBD1; clone_size: .; j_call: TRBJ1-6; v_call: TRBV27; cdr3_aa: CASSLFGTDNSPLHF; cdr3_nt: TGTGCCAGCAGTTTATTTGGGACAGATAATTCACCCCTCCACTTT
d_call: .; clone_size: .; j_call: TRBJ1-2; v_call: TRBV10-3; cdr3_aa: CAISGRTDYGYTF; cdr3_nt: TGTGCCATCAGTGGGAGGACGGATTATGGCTACACCTTC
d_call: .; clone_size: .; j_call: TRBJ1-4; v_call: TRBV4-3; cdr3_aa: CASSQLSGAREKLFF; cdr3_nt: TGCGCCAGCAGCCAACTAAGCGGGGCGAGAGAAAAACTGTTTTTT
d_call: .; clone_size: .; j_call: TRBJ1-1; v_call: TRBV10-3; cdr3_aa: CAISESEGVAEAFF; cdr3_nt: TGTGCCATCAGTGAGTCGGAGGGTGTCGCTGAAGCTTTCTTT
d_call: .; clone_size: .; j_call: TRBJ1-2; v_call: TRBV4-3; cdr3_aa: CASSQYPGSGGYTF; cdr3_nt: TGCGCCAGCAGCCAATATCCGGGCTCGGGGGGCTACACCTTC
d_call: .; clone_size: .; j_call: TRBJ1-3; v_call: TRBV3-1/TRBV3-2; cdr3_aa: CASSQERTGTGNTIYF; cdr3_nt: TGTGCCAGCAGCCAAGAGCGAACAGGCACTGGAAACACCATATATTTT
d_call: .; clone_size: .; j_call: TRBJ2-7; v_call: TRBV5-4; cdr3_aa: CASSFPGRRSSYEQYF; cdr3_nt: TGTGCCAGCAGCTTCCCCGGCAGGCGAAGCTCCTACGAGCAGTACTTC
d_call: .; clone_size: .; j_call: TRBJ1-1; v_call: TRBV10-3; cdr3_aa: CAISESGAEAFF; cdr3_nt: TGTGCCATCAGTGAGTCGGGGGCCGAAGCTTTCTTT
d_call: TRBD1; clone_size: .; j_call: TRBJ2-3; v_call: TRBV19; cdr3_aa: CASRRTGAGTDTQYF; cdr3_nt: TGTGCCAGTAGACGGACAGGGGCGGGAACAGATACGCAGTATTTT
d_call: TRBD1; clone_size: .; j_call: TRBJ1-2; v_call: TRBV19; cdr3_aa: CASSSQGAVNYGYTF; cdr3_nt: TGTGCCAGTAGTAGCCAGGGGGCCGTAAATTATGGCTACACCTTC
d_call: TRBD1; clone_size: .; j_call: TRBJ2-1; v_call: TRBV29-1; cdr3_aa: CSVEVHRGYNEQFF; cdr3_nt: TGCAGCGTGGAGGTCCACAGGGGGTACAATGAGCAGTTCTTC
d_call: TRBD1; clone_size: once; j_call: TRBJ1-1; v_call: TRBV18; cdr3_aa: CASSTRQGVNTEAFF; cdr3_nt: TGTGCCAGCTCAACTAGACAGGGGGTGAACACTGAAGCTTTCTTT
d_call: .; clone_size: .; j_call: TRBJ1-2; v_call: TRBV11-2; cdr3_aa: CASSLVSLMGGGYTF; cdr3_nt: TGTGCCAGCAGCTTAGTATCCCTTATGGGGGGTGGCTACACCTTC
d_call: .; clone_size: .; j_call: TRBJ2-3; v_call: TRBV14; cdr3_aa: CASSLRPNRADTQYF; cdr3_nt: TGTGCCAGCAGCCTACGACCAAACAGGGCAGATACGCAGTATTTT
d_call: TRBD1; clone_size: .; j_call: TRBJ1-1; v_call: TRBV19; cdr3_aa: CASADRANTEAFF; cdr3_nt: TGTGCCAGTGCGGACAGGGCGAACACTGAAGCTTTCTTT
d_call: .; clone_size: .; j_call: TRBJ1-5; v_call: TRBV19; cdr3_aa: CASSIRRSNQPQHF; cdr3_nt: TGTGCCAGTAGTATCCGGCGGAGCAATCAGCCCCAGCATTTT
d_call: TRBD2; clone_size: .; j_call: TRBJ2-6; v_call: TRBV7-8; cdr3_aa: CASSFSGMMSGANVLTF; cdr3_nt: TGTGCCAGCAGCTTCAGCGGGATGATGTCTGGGGCCAACGTCCTGACTTTC
d_call: .; clone_size: .; j_call: TRBJ2-3; v_call: TRBV7-9; cdr3_aa: CASSPIAGDSSDTQYF; cdr3_nt: TGTGCCAGCAGCCCCATCGCCGGGGACTCCTCAGATACGCAGTATTTT
d_call: .; clone_size: .; j_call: TRBJ1-1; v_call: TRBV5-1; cdr3_aa: CASKPSRPGTIIMNTEAFF; cdr3_nt: TGCGCCAGCAAACCTTCTAGACCGGGAACGATCATTATGAACACTGAAGCTTTCTTT
d_call: .; clone_size: .; j_call: TRBJ2-3; v_call: TRBV29-1; cdr3_aa: CSVEDPQGDTQYF; cdr3_nt: TGCAGCGTTGAAGACCCCCAGGGAGATACGCAGTATTTT
d_call: .; clone_size: .; j_call: TRBJ1-4; v_call: TRBV11-2; cdr3_aa: CASSLGGAYEKLFF; cdr3_nt: TGTGCCAGCAGCTTAGGGGGCGCTTATGAAAAACTGTTTTTT